This T cell receptor (beta chain) derives from a study of T cells in Graves' hyperthyroidism and ophthalmopathy. Whole-study findings and limits: A model using 13 V-J features told ophthalmopathy apart from stable hyperthyroidism. Most clonotypes that expanded in the thyroid above 0.001 also showed up in blood.

This clonotype was recorded a few times. Its antigen is still unknown. Disease duration was under 3 months in the ophthalmopathy patients, who also had a Clinical Activity Score of at least 3 and a NOSPECS grade of at least 4. This sample holds PBMCs from 10 ml fresh peripheral blood. Trimming cost V 3 bases and J 7 bases, with 17 bases left between them. The germline CDR1 and CDR2 sequences are SGDLS and YYNGEE. This CDR3 has 15 residues. The source material, RNA transcripts, was used to amplify TCR beta CDR3 regions. Primed by the HTBI set, a first-round RT-PCR was run on the TCR CDR3. TCRdb re-called the multiplex PCR reads through MiXCR, storing one row per CDR3 protein. The table records around 350,000 distinct CDR3 sequences, about 14% of them present only once.

What was sequenced was blood. The chain recombines TRBV9 with TRBJ1-5; tentatively, D is TRBD1 (6 bases). The TCR comes from a woman in her 30s with Graves' ophthalmopathy. CDR3 residues: CASSESGGAGQPQHF. The CDR3 DNA reads as TGTGCCAGCAGCGAAAGCGGGGGGGCGGGACAGCCCCAGCATTTT.